The 29 T cell receptor beta chains in this list originate from one sample, sequenced in a study of T cell responses to AZD1222 COVID-19 vaccine. Only in-frame clones appear in the TCRdb table, and some are missing; sequencing was by immunoSEQ multiplex PCR. Of 120,000 to 150,000 clones listed, about nine tenths were seen once; the top ten hold about 15%. This specimen was peripheral blood, taken on day 0 of AZD1222 vaccination. All receptors come from an adult in good health.

Of note for this clone: A read error may account for a junction end that differs from germline. The CDR3 protein is CASRQGQAGGAFF. The CDR3, as DNA: TGTGCCAGCAGACAAGGGCAGGCGGGCGGAGCTTTCTTT. V is TRBV3-1 (or the pseudogene TRBV3-2) and J is TRBJ1-1; no clear D gene. This CDR3 is 13 amino acids long. Germline loops: CDR1 LGHDT, CDR2 YNNKEL (reference sequence).

V gene TRBV27 combines with J gene TRBJ1-1; D is unresolved. CDR1 is MNHEY, CDR2 SMNVEV, per germline (reference sequence). The V end was cut by 5 bases, the J end by 3 bases, with 10 bases between. The CDR3 is 13 amino acids. CDR3 loop: CASSRSFYTEAFF. CDR3 in DNA: TGTGCCAGCAGTCGAAGCTTTTACACTGAAGCTTTCTTT.

This chain links TRBV10-2 with TRBJ1-1; D is unclear. This CDR3 has 13 amino acids. Deletions cut 0 bases from V and 4 bases from J, with 6 bases between. Looked up from germline, CDR1 is WSHSY and CDR2 is SAAADI. CDR3 region: CASSESGATEAFF. The CDR3 DNA sequence: TGCGCCAGCAGTGAGTCGGGCGCCACTGAAGCTTTCTTT.

The CDR3 coding sequence is TGTGCCAGCAATTACAGGATGACTAATGAAAAACTGTTTTTT. The encoded protein is CASNYRMTNEKLFF. This chain uses TRBV2 with TRBJ1-4; possible D gene TRBD1, 5 bases. The length of the CDR3 is 14 residues. Germline CDR1 SNHLY, CDR2 FYNNEI. The V end was cut by 7 bases, the J end by 2 bases, with 11 bases between.

The chain carries TRBV4-3 and TRBJ2-7; unclear D gene. CDR1 and CDR2 from the germline V gene are LGHNA and YSLEER. The CDR3 length is 16 residues. V shed 1 base and J shed 1 base, with 14 bases lying between them. CDR3 DNA sequence: TGCGCCAGCAGCCAAGGGTGGGCTAGTTCGTCCTACGAGCAGTACTTC. Its translation: CASSQGWASSSYEQYF.

The rearrangement uses TRBV5-1 and TRBJ1-1; 7 bases are shared with TRBD1. CDR3 length equals 15 residues. Germline trimming cut 4 bases from V and 6 bases from J; bases unmatched to any gene: 12. Germline CDR1 and CDR2: SGHRS and YFSETQ. Here the CDR3 reads CASSLRQGRSPEAFF. The CDR3 DNA reads TGCGCCAGCAGCCTCCGACAGGGAAGGTCCCCTGAAGCTTTCTTT. The full variable domain, in which reference TRBV5-1 and TRBJ1-1 provide the parts outside the CDR3, is KAGVTQTPRYLIKTRGQQVTLSCSPISGHRSVSWYQQTPGQGLQFLFEYFSETQRNKGNFPGRFSGRQFSNSRSEMNVSTLELGDSALYLCASSLRQGRSPEAFFGQGTRLTVV.

This chain connects TRBV7-9 to TRBJ2-2, with 8 bases aligning to TRBD1. The CDR3 runs 15 residues. J was trimmed by 4 bases and V by 6 bases; bases with no gene match: 7. The germline CDR1 and CDR2 sequences are SEHNR and FQNEAQ (reference sequence). CDR3 loop: CASRPQGARTGELFF. The CDR3 DNA reads as TGTGCCAGCAGACCCCAGGGGGCGCGCACCGGGGAGCTGTTTTTT.

V gene TRBV27 combines with J gene TRBJ2-4; 15 nucleotides line up with TRBD2. The junction had 14 bases not matched to a gene; V was cut back by 6 bases and J by 8 bases. The length of the CDR3 is 18 residues. The germline V gene encodes CDR1 MNHEY and CDR2 SMNVEV (reference sequence). CDR3 loop: CASRPLRTSGGAGDIQYF. CDR3 in DNA: TGTGCCAGCAGACCGCTTAGGACTAGCGGGGGGGCCGGGGACATTCAGTACTTC.

The chain couples TRBV11-1 to TRBJ2-5; D uncertain. The germline gives CDR1 SGHAT, CDR2 FQDESV (reference sequence). Trimming shortened V by 5 bases and J by 4 bases, and 11 bases separated the two germline ends. CDR3 length: 13 residues. CDR3 amino acids: CASSASIRETQYF. CDR3 bases: TGTGCCAGCAGCGCTTCGATCAGAGAGACCCAGTACTTC. Drawing the rest from reference TRBV11-1 and TRBJ2-5, the complete variable domain is EAEVAQSPRYKITEKSQAVAFWCDPISGHATLYWYRQILGQGPELLVQFQDESVVDDSQLPKDRFSAERLKGVDSTLKIQPAELGDSAMYLCASSASIRETQYFGPGTRLLVL.

This clone was counted once. The chain combines TRBV10-3 with TRBJ1-3; D unresolved. V shed 6 bases and J shed 4 bases, with 10 bases lying between them. Per the germline V gene, CDR1 is ENHRY and CDR2 is SYGVKD. The CDR3 spans 13 residues. The CDR3 nucleotides are TGTGCCATCAGCGATAGGCGAGGAAACACCATATATTTT. Translating gives CAISDRRGNTIYF.

This chain links TRBV5-5 with TRBJ2-7; D call uncertain. The CDR3 is made up of 17 amino acids. Trimming stripped 0 bases from V and 0 bases from J, with 16 bases between. CDR1 is SGHKS and CDR2 is YYEKEE in the germline V gene (reference sequence). The CDR3 region has the DNA TGTGCCAGCAGCTTGGACTGGCAACCTTTTAGCTCCTACGAGCAGTACTTC. The encoded protein is CASSLDWQPFSSYEQYF.

The chain is built from TRBV30 and TRBJ1-5, with D uncertain. Trimming stripped 2 bases from V and 0 bases from J, with 8 bases between. The CDR3 contains 14 residues. The germline V gene has CDR1 GTSNPN and CDR2 SVGIG (reference sequence). The CDR3 coding sequence is TGTGCCTGGAGTCCACCCTATAGCAATCAGCCCCAGCATTTT. Protein product: CAWSPPYSNQPQHF.

The J gene is TRBJ1-1, the V gene TRBV18; D remains unclear. V dropped 1 base and J dropped 0 bases, with 6 bases sitting between them. CDR1 and CDR2 (germline): KGHSH, LQKENI. The CDR3 is 14 residues long. The CDR3 loop is CASSPRQLNTEAFF. In nucleotides, the CDR3 is TGTGCCAGCTCACCACGTCAGCTGAACACTGAAGCTTTCTTT.

V is TRBV28 and J is TRBJ1-2; D perhaps matches TRBD1 (6 bases). The germline V gene encodes CDR1 MDHEN and CDR2 SYDVKM. This CDR3 is built from 13 residues. V was clipped by 2 bases and J by 3 bases, with 7 bases between them. CDR3 protein: CASSLNRDYGYTF. The DNA for the CDR3 is TGTGCCAGCAGTTTAAACAGGGACTATGGCTACACCTTC.

This clone has only one observation. The CDR3, as DNA: TGTGCCAGCAGTTTAGACCGCGGGGTATATGGCTACACCTTC. Translation gives CASSLDRGVYGYTF. The chain recombines TRBV28 with TRBJ1-2, with D unresolved. The germline V gene has CDR1 MDHEN and CDR2 SYDVKM. Trimming shortened V by 2 bases and J by 5 bases, and 12 bases separated the two germline ends. The CDR3 extends over 14 amino acids.

The chain joins TRBV4-3 to TRBJ2-7; unclear D gene. V was trimmed by 2 bases and J by 4 bases, leaving 15 bases between them. The CDR3 spans 15 residues. Germline lookup yields CDR1 LGHNA and CDR2 YSLEER. The CDR3 sequence: CASSQFYPNKYEQYF. The DNA of the CDR3 is TGCGCCAGCAGCCAATTTTACCCTAACAAGTACGAGCAGTACTTC.

The V call is TRBV18, the J call TRBJ1-1; D is unresolved. Germline V gives CDR1 KGHSH, CDR2 LQKENI. The CDR3 consists of 14 residues. The V and J ends lost 4 bases and 0 bases respectively, with 9 bases between them. The CDR3 coding sequence is TGTGCCAGCTCACAATCCATTGTGAACACTGAAGCTTTCTTT. It yields the protein CASSQSIVNTEAFF.

The chain employs TRBV20-1 and TRBJ2-3, with D hard to call. Trimming pared 3 bases from V and 5 bases from J, leaving 6 bases between. Germline CDR1 and CDR2: DFQATT and SNEGSKA (reference sequence). There are 11 residues in the CDR3. CDR3: CSASRLDTQYF. The CDR3, as DNA: TGCAGTGCTAGCCGTCTAGATACGCAGTATTTT.

The chain uses TRBV21-1 and TRBJ1-1; the table calls TRBD1, which could not be checked here. TRBV21-1 is recorded as a pseudogene. This CDR3 contains 11 residues. The CDR3 bases are TGTGCCAGCAGCAAGGACAGGGGGGCTTTCTTT. Amino acid sequence: CASSKDRGAFF.

The chain has TRBV4-1 and TRBJ1-2; 9 nucleotides align to TRBD1. The germline CDR1 and CDR2 sequences are MGHRA and YSYEKL. After removal of 0 bases from V and 2 bases from J, the junction contained 4 bases not matched to a gene. CDR3 size: 16 residues. The CDR3 spells CASSQDEGQGNYGYTF. CDR3 coding DNA: TGCGCCAGCAGCCAAGATGAGGGACAGGGAAACTATGGCTACACCTTC.

This clone is a singleton in its sample. This chain connects TRBV9 to TRBJ1-1; TRBD1 is a possible D gene (5 bases). Germline V CDR1 and CDR2: SGDLS, YYNGEE. The CDR3 consists of 13 residues. V was clipped by 5 bases and J by 0 bases, with 8 bases between them. This chain's CDR3 is CASRRGLNTEAFF. DNA for the CDR3: TGTGCCAGCAGGAGGGGCCTGAACACTGAAGCTTTCTTT.

The V and J genes are TRBV7-2 and TRBJ1-4, with D unresolved. The CDR3 has 13 residues. Germline V CDR1 and CDR2: SGHTA, FQGNSA. V shed 6 bases and J shed 8 bases, with 13 bases lying between them. CDR3: CASRPLGIEKLFF. The CDR3, as DNA: TGTGCCAGCAGGCCCCTGGGGATCGAAAAACTGTTTTTT.

The chain links TRBV29-1 to TRBJ1-1; 8 bases map to TRBD1. Unmatched junction bases numbered 8, after V lost 8 bases and J lost 3 bases. The germline V gene has CDR1 SQVTM and CDR2 ANQGSEA. There are 13 residues in the CDR3. CDR3 residues: CSSDRETDTEAFF. The CDR3 coding sequence is TGCAGCTCGGACAGGGAAACAGACACTGAAGCTTTCTTT.

The chain is built from TRBV7-8 and TRBJ1-5; 7 nucleotides line up with TRBD1. The germline V gene encodes CDR1 SGHVS and CDR2 FQNEAQ. V lost 5 bases, J lost 1 base, and 5 bases stayed unmatched. The length of the CDR3 is 15 residues. The CDR3 is CASSVNRGSNQPQHF. The CDR3 coding sequence is TGTGCCAGCAGCGTAAACAGGGGAAGCAATCAGCCCCAGCATTTT.

The chain couples TRBV7-9 to TRBJ1-6; D unresolved. V was pared by 7 bases and J by 8 bases, with 9 bases between. The CDR3 consists of 12 residues. Germline CDR1 reads SEHNR; CDR2 reads FQNEAQ (reference sequence). The DNA of the CDR3 is TGTGCCAGCACGTTGGCCGATTCACCCCTCCACTTT. The encoded protein is CASTLADSPLHF. The entire variable domain, with the rest obtained from reference TRBV7-9 and TRBJ1-6, is as follows: DTGVSQNPRHKITKRGQNVTFRCDPISEHNRLYWYRQTLGQGPEFLTYFQNEAQLEKSRLLSDRFSAERPKGSFSTLEIQRTEQGDSAMYLCASTLADSPLHFGNGTRLTVT.

The CDR3 DNA sequence: TGTGCCAGCAGCTCCGTCATTCGTCGGGGAGGTACGCAGTATTTT. Translation: CASSSVIRRGGTQYF. J is TRBJ2-3 and V is TRBV7-2, with D perhaps matching TRBD2 (6 bases). Trimming removed 4 bases from V and 8 bases from J, with 19 bases in between. The CDR3 is 15 residues long. Germline V lookup: CDR1 SGHTA, CDR2 FQGNSA.

The gene calls are TRBV5-6 and TRBJ2-5, with D possibly TRBD2 on 7 matching bases. The CDR3 spans 16 residues. CDR1 is SGHDT, CDR2 YYEEEE, per germline. Trimming took off 0 bases at V and 0 bases at J, with 12 bases between the two ends. CDR3 sequence: CASSLAAGAYQETQYF. CDR3 nucleotides: TGTGCCAGCAGCTTGGCTGCGGGGGCGTACCAAGAGACCCAGTACTTC.

This chain links TRBV27 with TRBJ2-6, with 8 bases lining up with TRBD2. V shed 6 bases and J 0 bases; nucleotides not matched to a gene: 7. Germline V gives CDR1 MNHEY, CDR2 SMNVEV (reference sequence). This CDR3 spans 17 amino acids. DNA of the CDR3: TGTGCCAGCAGCTTAGCGGGGCTCCCCTCTGGGGCCAACGTCCTGACTTTC. Amino acids: CASSLAGLPSGANVLTF.

This clone was recorded a few times. The chain combines TRBV20-1 with TRBJ1-2; D might be TRBD1 (5 bases). Trimming shortened V by 6 bases and J by 8 bases, and 13 bases separated the two germline ends. This CDR3 has 11 amino acids. Germline assignment: CDR1 DFQATT and CDR2 SNEGSKA (reference sequence). CDR3 sequence reads: CSAFDSLGYTF. In DNA, the CDR3 is TGCAGTGCCTTCGACAGTTTGGGCTACACCTTC.